This TCR beta chain was obtained from a study of blood T cell repertoires in COVID-19. For the study at large: Samples representing acute and convalescent COVID-19 were sourced from the United States, Italy and Spain.

Patients at the Seattle site were enrolled during active infection and followed longitudinally. This CDR3 comprises 13 residues. Germline-derived CDR1 and CDR2 are LGHNT and FRNRAP. Trimming removed 0 bases at V and 7 bases at J, with 10 bases between. Authors' data handling: Amplification from reference gene primers served as the basis for estimated nucleated cell counts. TCRdb keeps only in-frame clones here, not all; method: immunoSEQ multiplex PCR. V and J calls and clone size are those listed in that table; D and trimming were worked out from the DNA. Counted here are some 350,000 clones, 87% occurring once; the ten biggest clones make up about 6.3%.

This chain connects TRBV12-5 to TRBJ2-7; no definite D call. The receptor comes from a woman aged 50 to 65 with COVID-19, enrolled during active disease. The sample comprised peripheral blood. CDR3 bases: TGTGCTAGTGGTTTGGTAATTAGATCGGAGCAGTACTTC. Its protein product is CASGLVIRSEQYF.